These 18 T cell receptor beta chains originate from one sample sequenced in a study of CD8 T cells in Susac syndrome. RNA in amounts of roughly 0.5 to 1 ug was reverse transcribed with random hexamers. TCRdb ran MiXCR on the immunoSEQ multiplex PCR reads and lists one entry per CDR3 protein. The sample consists of about 240,000 distinct CDR3 sequences, 96% of them appearing once. Sequencing was done on a sample of CD4+ T cells from PBMCs. Source of these receptors: a human donor with Susac syndrome.

This chain links TRBV5-6 with TRBJ2-1; TRBD1 aligns across 8 bases. V lost 3 bases and J lost 9; bases outside the gene matches: 8. The germline gives CDR1 SGHDT, CDR2 YYEEEE. There are 14 residues in the CDR3. Here the CDR3 reads CASSWDRQLREQFF. The CDR3, as DNA: TGTGCCAGCAGCTGGGACAGGCAACTACGTGAGCAGTTCTTC. The whole variable domain, filled in from reference TRBV5-6 and TRBJ2-1, reads DAGVTQSPTHLIKTRGQQVTLRCSPKSGHDTVSWYQQALGQGPQFIFQYYEEEERQRGNFPDRFSGHQFPNYSSELNVNALLLGDSALYLCASSWDRQLREQFFGPGTRLTVL.

The rearrangement links TRBV11-2 to TRBJ1-2; possible D gene TRBD1, 5 bases. The CDR3 consists of 14 residues. CDR1 is SGHAT, CDR2 FQNNGV, per germline. V was pared by 4 bases and J by 8 bases, with 17 bases between. CDR3 region: CASSSRPMGLGYTF. The CDR3 bases are TGTGCCAGCAGCTCTAGGCCGATGGGGCTAGGCTACACCTTC. The full variable domain, in which reference TRBV11-2 and TRBJ1-2 provide the parts outside the CDR3, is EAGVAQSPRYKIIEKRQSVAFWCNPISGHATLYWYQQILGQGPKLLIQFQNNGVVDDSQLPKDRFSAERLKGVDSTLKIQPAKLEDSAVYLCASSSRPMGLGYTFGSGTRLTVV.

In DNA, the CDR3 is TGTGCCAGCAGCTTCCGTCGGGGACTAGCGGCAGATACGCAGTATTTT. Its protein is CASSFRRGLAADTQYF. The rearrangement joins TRBV3-1 to TRBJ2-3; 11 nucleotides align to TRBD2. The CDR3 is made up of 16 amino acids. Unmatched junction bases numbered 8, after V lost 5 bases and J lost 4 bases. Germline CDR1 reads LGHDT; CDR2 reads YNNKEL (reference sequence).

J is TRBJ2-7 and V is TRBV9, with unresolved D. The V and J ends lost 6 bases and 3 bases respectively, with 1 base between them. CDR1 is SGDLS, CDR2 YYNGEE, per germline. The CDR3 is 9 residues long. CDR3 sequence: CASIYEQYF. The CDR3 DNA sequence: TGTGCCAGCATCTACGAGCAGTACTTC.

This clonotype was recorded only once. The chain joins TRBV6-6 to TRBJ1-2; D is unresolved. The ends were cut back, 5 bases at V and 5 bases at J, with 9 bases in the middle. The CDR3 runs to 12 residues. Per germline, CDR1 MNHNY and CDR2 SVGAGI (reference sequence). CDR3 nucleotide sequence: TGTGCCAGCAGTCCCGCGGAATATGGCTACACCTTC. Translating it yields CASSPAEYGYTF.

J is TRBJ2-3 and V is TRBV6-6; the D is unclear. This CDR3 has 14 amino acids. The germline V gene has CDR1 MNHNY and CDR2 SVGAGI (reference sequence). V lost 4 bases to trimming and J lost 5 bases, with 13 bases between them. Here the CDR3 DNA reads TGTGCCAGCAGTTCCCTCGAACGGCGAGATACGCAGTATTTT. This gives the protein CASSSLERRDTQYF.

CDR3 sequence: CASRTRDFTDTQYF. CDR3 coding DNA: TGCGCCAGCAGGACGCGGGACTTCACAGATACGCAGTATTTT. The chain couples TRBV4-1 to TRBJ2-3, with D maybe TRBD2 (6 bases). V dropped 6 bases and J dropped 2 bases, with 12 bases sitting between them. The CDR3 is made up of 14 amino acids. Germline V gene data show CDR1 as MGHRA and CDR2 as YSYEKL.

This chain connects TRBV18 to TRBJ2-1, with D possibly matching TRBD2 (5 bases). The CDR3 has 15 residues. V gave up 3 bases and J gave up 4 bases, with 13 bases separating them. Germline V lookup: CDR1 KGHSH, CDR2 LQKENI. The CDR3 DNA follows: TGTGCCAGCTCACCGATGGGGAGTAAGTACAATGAGCAGTTCTTC. It is translated as CASSPMGSKYNEQFF.

This chain connects TRBV29-1 to TRBJ2-7; D is uncertain. The CDR3 spans 12 residues. The V gene lost 4 bases and the J gene lost 2 bases, with 9 bases spanning the gap. CDR1 SQVTM and CDR2 ANQGSEA come from the germline V gene. For the CDR3, the DNA is TGCAGCGTTGGACGGTCCACCTACGAGCAGTACTTC. This gives the protein CSVGRSTYEQYF.

This sequence joins TRBV10-3 and TRBJ2-6; no reliable D call. Germline CDR1 and CDR2: ENHRY and SYGVKD. The CDR3 sequence is 14 residues long. With 7 bases removed from V and 0 bases from J, the gap between germline ends came to 7 bases. The CDR3, as DNA: TGTGCCATCACTCTAGACTCTGGGGCCAACGTCCTGACTTTC. Translation: CAITLDSGANVLTF.

V usage is TRBV30 and J usage is TRBJ1-1; D ambiguous. From germline, CDR1 is GTSNPN and CDR2 SVGIG (reference sequence). The V gene lost 6 bases and the J gene lost 1 base, with 12 bases spanning the gap. The CDR3 runs to 13 residues. In DNA, the CDR3 is TGTGCCTGTGAGGCACGGACGAACACTGAAGCTTTCTTT. It yields the protein CACEARTNTEAFF. Based on the CDR3 plus reference TRBV30 and TRBJ1-1, the full variable domain is SQTIHQWPATLVQPVGSPLSLECTVEGTSNPNLYWYRQAAGRGLQLLFYSVGIGQISSEVPQNLSASRPQDRQFILSSKKLLLSDSGFYLCACEARTNTEAFFGQGTRLTVV.

This chain links TRBV30 with TRBJ1-1, with a possible D match to TRBD1 (5 bases). Trimming removed 2 bases from V and 2 bases from J, with 15 bases in between. Germline CDR1 is GTSNPN and CDR2 is SVGIG (reference sequence). The CDR3 contains 15 residues. CDR3 sequence reads: CAWSPTGLGNTEAFF. CDR3 DNA: TGTGCCTGGAGTCCCACAGGTTTAGGCAACACTGAAGCTTTCTTT.

CDR3: CASRRTAPQTVNYGYTF. CDR3 DNA: TGCGCCAGCAGACGGACAGCCCCACAAACCGTTAACTATGGCTACACCTTC. The chain combines TRBV23-1 with TRBJ1-2; possibly TRBD1 for D (6 bases). TRBV23-1 carries the ORF label, with uncertain function. The CDR3 has 17 residues. V lost 6 bases to trimming and J lost 1 base, with 21 bases between them.

As DNA, the CDR3 is TGTGCCTGGACCGGGACATTCCATGGCTACACCTTC. Encoded protein: CAWTGTFHGYTF. The V gene is TRBV30, the J gene TRBJ1-2, with D possibly TRBD1 on 6 matching bases. CDR1 GTSNPN and CDR2 SVGIG come from the germline V gene (reference sequence). V was clipped by 4 bases and J by 6 bases, with 12 bases between them. The CDR3 length is 12 residues.

A remark on this clonotype: At one end the junction does not follow the germline gene, possibly because of a read error. The chain is built from TRBV28 and TRBJ1-5, with unresolved D. The CDR3 spans 13 residues. Germline V gives CDR1 MDHEN, CDR2 SYDVKM. The CDR3 DNA sequence: TGTGCCAGCAGTTTGCCGGGCAACCAGCCCCAGCATTTT. Protein sequence: CASSLPGNQPQHF.

This chain uses TRBV27 with TRBJ1-5; D is possibly TRBD1 (5 bases). Germline CDR1 and CDR2: MNHEY and SMNVEV (reference sequence). The CDR3 contains 14 residues. The V gene lost 5 bases and the J gene lost 7 bases, with 15 bases spanning the gap. CDR3 DNA: TGTGCCAGCAGTCTCCTCGGAGGGGACCAGCCCCAGCATTTT. It encodes CASSLLGGDQPQHF.

The CDR3 is CASGGNPTDTQYF. In DNA form, the CDR3 reads TGTGCCAGTGGGGGAAACCCCACAGATACGCAGTATTTT. The genes are TRBV19 and TRBJ2-3, with D perhaps being TRBD1 or TRBD2 (5 bases each). Germline V lookup: CDR1 LNHDA, CDR2 SQIVND (reference sequence). The CDR3 runs to 13 residues. Trimming cost V 8 bases and J 2 bases, with 11 bases left between them.

This rearrangement joins TRBV7-9 to TRBJ1-4; the D is unclear. The CDR3 has 12 amino acids. V dropped 1 base and J dropped 7 bases, with 4 bases sitting between them. The germline gives CDR1 SEHNR, CDR2 FQNEAQ (reference sequence). The CDR3 loop is CASSLGVEKLFF. The CDR3 DNA reads as TGTGCCAGCAGCTTAGGGGTTGAAAAACTGTTTTTT.